This T cell receptor beta chain was recovered during a study of blood T cells in healthy people across ages. Trimming took 2 bases from V and 6 from J, leaving 13 bases between them. The CDR3 runs to 13 residues. Germline CDR1 is DFQATT and CDR2 is SNEGSKA (reference sequence). Using a J-beta primer mix together with a sample-barcoded 5' primer, a second PCR was run for roughly 7 to 12 cycles. Each cDNA molecule was tagged by a template-switch adaptor with 12 random nucleotides. Each CDR3 protein gets one entry after TCRdb re-called the 5' RACE reads with MiXCR. The profile shows some 550,000 distinct CDR3 sequences, 40% to 50% of them singletons. General study findings and limits: Lack of knowledge of donor CMV status possibly confounded expanded clonotype changes.

A remark on this clonotype: No antigen is known for it.

This receptor was identified in an elderly man in good health. Source material: blood. This chain connects TRBV20-1 to TRBJ1-2, with TRBD1 as a possible D gene (5 bases). In DNA form, the CDR3 reads TGCAGTGCTAGAAAAGAACGGGGCGATGGCTACACCTTC. It yields the protein CSARKERGDGYTF.